A selection of T cell receptor beta chains follows, all from one sample in a study of shared clonotypes between healthy human individuals. Method: immunoSEQ multiplex PCR; TCRdb's copy keeps in-frame clones and lacks some. The sample has around 2.1 million clones; approximately 96% are singletons. Source material: naive CD4+ T cells sorted from blood. These receptors all stem from a man between 18 and 35 years old in good health. Both conserved end residues are part of each CDR3. Each record gives: clone size, J gene, V gene, D gene, CDR3 length, CDR3 DNA, CDR3 protein. A D gene is named only where the DNA matches it firmly. Size tells how often a clone was seen (once, few, many) or the class of an expanded clone, and some rows leave it out.

>once|TRBJ2-1|TRBV2|NA|15
TGTGCCAGCAGTGGGGCAGGTCTGAGCTACAATGAGCAGTTCTTC
CASSGAGLSYNEQFF
>NA|TRBJ2-3|TRBV18|NA|14
TGTGCCAGCTCACCACAGGGGCACACAGATACGCAGTATTTT
CASSPQGHTDTQYF
>NA|TRBJ2-3|TRBV4-3|NA|15
TGCGCCAGCAGCCAAGATCTTCTGAGCACAGATACGCAGTATTTT
CASSQDLLSTDTQYF
>NA|TRBJ2-5|TRBV5-4|NA|14
TGTGCCAGCAGCCCCCCGGGGCCCCAAGAGACCCAGTACTTC
CASSPPGPQETQYF
>NA|TRBJ2-3|TRBV30|NA|14
TGTGCCTGGAGTGTACTACGGAGCACAGATACGCAGTATTTT
CAWSVLRSTDTQYF
>NA|TRBJ2-3|TRBV30|NA|14
TGTGCCTCACTGAGGTTCTCTAGCACAGATACGCAGTATTTT
CASLRFSSTDTQYF
>NA|TRBJ2-5|TRBV19|NA|11
TGTGCCAGTGGAACGGGAGAGACCCAGTACTTC
CASGTGETQYF
>NA|TRBJ2-7|TRBV6-4|TRBD2|17
TGTGCCAGCAGTGGACTAGCGGGAGGGCAGAGCTCCTACGAGCAGTACTTC
CASSGLAGGQSSYEQYF
>NA|TRBJ1-5|TRBV7-8|NA|16
TGTGCCAGCAGAAAAGGGGCAGGGCCGGGCAATCAGCCCCAGCATTTT
CASRKGAGPGNQPQHF
>NA|TRBJ2-1|TRBV18|NA|13
TGTGCCAGCTCACTAGGACAAATAGGTGAGCAGTTCTTC
CASSLGQIGEQFF
>NA|TRBJ1-6|TRBV5-1|NA|18
TGCGCCAGCAGCTTGGTCGTCAGCAATTATGGAACGGGTTCACCCCTCCACTTT
CASSLVVSNYGTGSPLHF
>NA|TRBJ2-3|TRBV7-9|TRBD1|14
TGTGCCAGCAGCGGACAGGGAGAGACAGATACGCAGTATTTT
CASSGQGETDTQYF